This TCR beta chain was sequenced in a study of blood T cell repertoires in COVID-19. Study background: Sources were T cells, B-cell-depleted T cells, or PBMCs; the material itself was cDNA or gDNA.

V was pared by 5 bases and J by 4 bases, with 11 bases of the junction left unmatched. Per the germline V gene, CDR1 is SGHTA and CDR2 is FQGTGA. The CDR3 contains 16 residues. Produced via immunoSEQ multiplex PCR; TCRdb's table is partial and in-frame only. The data contain hundreds of thousands of clones, 87% of them seen just once; the ten biggest clones take up more than 5%. The chain employs TRBV7-3 and TRBJ2-3, with 8 nucleotides matching TRBD1. The sequenced sample consisted of peripheral blood. The origin of this receptor is a woman aged 45-65 years with COVID-19, enrolled during active disease. CDR3 protein: CASSVQGAGWADTQYF. DNA of the CDR3: TGTGCCAGCAGCGTCCAGGGGGCGGGGTGGGCAGATACGCAGTATTTT.